The rows below give T cell receptor beta chains drawn from one sample of a study. TCRdb re-derived calls from the RT-PCR reads in MiXCR, one entry per CDR3 protein. The data hold about 680,000 distinct CDR3 sequences, with approximately 14% observed a single time. Sequencing input: memory CD4+ T cells from blood. The origin of the receptors is a female donor in good health, serving as a healthy control. The CDR3 runs from the conserved cysteine through the conserved F or W. D genes are given only for firm matches. Expanded clones are given a class, and other clones once, few, many or no size at all.

CDR3aa | CDR3nt | j_gene | abundance | d_gene | v_gene
CASSYSWEPEEFF | TGTGCCAGCAGTTACTCTTGGGAGCCCGAGGAGTTCTTC | TRBJ2-1 | many | - | TRBV6-2/TRBV6-3
CASSLVQGGNTIYF | TGTGCCAGCAGTTTAGTACAGGGCGGAAACACCATATATTTT | TRBJ1-3 | few | - | TRBV12-3/TRBV12-4
CASSTTGSTEAFF | TGTGCCAGCAGCACAACCGGGAGCACTGAAGCTTTCTTT | TRBJ1-1 | few | - | TRBV6-2/TRBV6-3
CASSQSGQENEKLFF | TGTGCCAGCAGCCAATCGGGACAGGAGAATGAAAAACTGTTTTTT | TRBJ1-4 | - | TRBD1 | TRBV4-2
CASSSGMEAGTQYF | TGTGCCAGCAGTTCAGGGATGGAGGCCGGGACCCAGTACTTC | TRBJ2-5 | - | - | TRBV27
CASSLDTGLYNEQFF | TGTGCCAGCAGCTTAGATACGGGATTGTACAATGAGCAGTTCTTC | TRBJ2-1 | - | - | TRBV7-2
CASTPPGGNEQFF | TGTGCCAGCACCCCCCCGGGGGGCAATGAGCAGTTCTTC | TRBJ2-1 | few | TRBD2 | TRBV28
CASRGDTGVSGYTF | TGCGCCAGCAGAGGGGATACAGGAGTGAGTGGCTACACCTTC | TRBJ1-2 | many | - | TRBV5-1
CASSLGPRAVLETQYF | TGTGCCAGCAGCTTAGGTCCGCGGGCAGTACTAGAGACCCAGTACTTC | TRBJ2-5 | few | - | TRBV11-2
CASSLVSRLETQYF | TGTGCCAGCAGCTTAGTTTCGCGTTTGGAGACCCAGTACTTC | TRBJ2-5 | many | - | TRBV7-2
CASSLIGQATEAFF | TGCGCCAGCAGCTTAATAGGCCAGGCCACTGAAGCTTTCTTT | TRBJ1-1 | few | - | TRBV5-1
CASSLGRSRGTNTEAFF | TGTGCCAGCAGCTTAGGGCGGTCTAGGGGGACGAACACTGAAGCTTTCTTT | TRBJ1-1 | - | - | TRBV7-9
CAITPGTRTDTQYF | TGTGCCATCACCCCCGGGACTAGGACGGATACGCAGTATTTT | TRBJ2-3 | few | TRBD2 | TRBV10-3
CASSFVSLDTQYF | TGTGCCAGCAGCTTTGTTAGTTTAGATACGCAGTATTTT | TRBJ2-3 | few | - | TRBV11-2
CASSANGGTDTQYF | TGTGCCAGCAGCGCGAACGGCGGCACAGATACGCAGTATTTT | TRBJ2-3 | many | - | TRBV7-9
CSAGRGLAGEETQYF | TGCAGTGCGGGTCGGGGCCTAGCGGGAGAAGAGACCCAGTACTTC | TRBJ2-5 | - | TRBD2 | TRBV20-1
CASSPPKGGTGTEAFF | TGTGCCAGCAGTCCTCCCAAAGGGGGAACAGGGACTGAAGCTTTCTTT | TRBJ1-1 | - | - | TRBV6-5
CASRVTSGSETQYF | TGTGCCAGCAGAGTGACTAGCGGGAGTGAGACCCAGTACTTC | TRBJ2-5 | - | TRBD2 | TRBV2
CASSQGQYSYEQYF | TGCGCCAGCAGCCAAGGACAGTACTCCTACGAGCAGTACTTC | TRBJ2-7 | many | - | TRBV4-1
CASSLGSGTSDTDTQYF | TGTGCCAGCAGCTTAGGATCCGGGACTAGCGACACAGATACGCAGTATTTT | TRBJ2-3 | few | TRBD2 | TRBV11-2
CATSDAPGRENNEQFF | TGTGCCACCAGTGATGCCCCCGGACGGGAGAACAATGAGCAGTTCTTC | TRBJ2-1 | few | - | TRBV24-1
CASSLDGTGSPGYTF | TGTGCCAGCAGCTTGGACGGGACAGGGTCTCCTGGCTACACCTTC | TRBJ1-2 | - | TRBD1 | TRBV5-6
CASSPPTGLGTYYNEQFF | TGTGCCAGCTCACCACCTACGGGGCTCGGGACTTATTACAATGAGCAGTTCTTC | TRBJ2-1 | - | - | TRBV18
CSAQDRGYTGELFF | TGCAGTGCCCAAGACAGGGGGTACACCGGGGAGCTGTTTTTT | TRBJ2-2 | - | TRBD1 | TRBV20-1
CASSDPGYRTGVGYGYTF | TGTGCCAGCAGCGACCCCGGTTACCGGACAGGGGTCGGGTATGGCTACACCTTC | TRBJ1-2 | few | TRBD1 | TRBV7-6
CSARDDSQTEAFF | TGCAGTGCTAGAGATGACAGCCAAACTGAAGCTTTCTTT | TRBJ1-1 | few | - | TRBV20-1
CASSPILGEGTEAFF | TGTGCCAGCTCACCGATTTTGGGGGAGGGGACTGAAGCTTTCTTT | TRBJ1-1 | few | - | TRBV18
CATSRDRDPSYNEQFF | TGTGCCACCAGCAGAGACCGGGATCCCTCCTACAATGAGCAGTTCTTC | TRBJ2-1 | few | - | TRBV15
CSAREANYNEQFF | TGCAGTGCTAGAGAAGCGAATTACAATGAGCAGTTCTTC | TRBJ2-1 | many | - | TRBV20-1
CSARGPTSSNRGYF | TGCAGTGCTAGGGGCCCAACCTCCTCGAACCGGGGGTACTTC | TRBJ2-7 | - | - | TRBV20-1
CASSDRGQMYGYTF | TGTGCCAGCAGCGACAGGGGGCAAATGTATGGCTACACCTTC | TRBJ1-2 | - | TRBD1 | TRBV3-1
CASSTGTGGYTF | TGTGCCAGCAGTACCGGGACAGGTGGCTACACCTTC | TRBJ1-2 | - | TRBD1 | TRBV28
CASSLPTSGTDTQYF | TGTGCCAGCAGCCTTCCGACTAGCGGCACAGATACGCAGTATTTT | TRBJ2-3 | - | TRBD2 | TRBV7-2
CASSVEASADYEQYF | TGTGCCAGCAGCGTAGAGGCTAGCGCAGACTACGAGCAGTACTTC | TRBJ2-7 | - | - | TRBV9
CASSTMQLSEQYF | TGTGCCAGCAGCACTATGCAGCTCTCCGAGCAGTACTTC | TRBJ2-7 | few | - | TRBV7-9
CASSAPGQGNTGELFF | TGCGCCAGCAGCGCCCCCGGACAGGGCAACACCGGGGAGCTGTTTTTT | TRBJ2-2 | many | TRBD1 | TRBV5-1
CASGSRGEQFF | TGTGCCAGCGGCAGCCGGGGTGAGCAGTTCTTC | TRBJ2-1 | - | - | TRBV28
CASSEGLATDTQYF | TGCGCCAGCAGTGAGGGACTTGCCACAGATACGCAGTATTTT | TRBJ2-3 | many | - | TRBV10-1
CASSYSSTEAFF | TGTGCCAGCAGTTACTCGAGCACTGAAGCTTTCTTT | TRBJ1-1 | - | - | TRBV6-6
CASSPAGTGGDYGYTF | TGTGCCAGCTCACCCGCTGGGACAGGTGGGGACTATGGCTACACCTTC | TRBJ1-2 | - | TRBD1 | TRBV18
CASSQGGTSEYSFF | TGTGCCAGCAGCCAAGGGGGGACTAGCGAGTATTCGTTTTTT | TRBJ2-2 | few | TRBD2 | TRBV3-1
CASGKQALSTDTQYF | TGTGCCAGCGGGAAACAGGCGTTAAGCACAGATACGCAGTATTTT | TRBJ2-3 | few | - | TRBV6-5
CASSQDPSVGYEQYF | TGCGCCAGCAGCCAAGATCCTAGTGTGGGCTACGAGCAGTACTTC | TRBJ2-7 | - | - | TRBV4-1
CASSPPGDLYGYTF | TGTGCCAGCAGTCCTCCAGGGGACCTCTATGGCTACACCTTC | TRBJ1-2 | many | - | TRBV27